This TCR beta chain was recovered during a study of beta chain features in type 1 diabetes (dated by TCRdb to 2016 to 2018). At the level of the whole study: No differences in mean age, gender distribution, total cell number or subset yield were found between patients and healthy donors. A total of some 110 million sorted cells were examined across all samples, and the number of cells per subset was strongly correlated with RNA yield. The study compared TCRB repertoires of sorted circulating CD4+ T cell subsets between recently diagnosed type 1 diabetes patients and matched healthy donors. Whereas all 30 or so donors provided naive and central memory subsets, regulatory and stem cell-like memory subsets were isolated from just 8 patients and roughly 8 healthy donors. The study at large found these results: Because cDNA was sequenced instead of genomic DNA, highly expressing activated cells could be over-represented, though the groups showed no difference in activation or CD3 levels. A moderate but significant shortening of TCRB CDR3 length was observed in type 1 diabetes patients in all four CD4+ subsets. Naive, central memory and regulatory TCRB repertoires appeared to be more similar among patients than among healthy donors. PCR might favor shorter templates, but patient and control samples were amplified and corrected together, so any skew would affect both groups equally. At VDJ recombination sites, patients with type 1 diabetes made fewer insertions and deleted more nucleotides, a pattern implying thymic rearrangement abnormalities. Because small numbers of individuals were included in the HLA sub-analyses, any influence of HLA type on TCRB rearrangement was left unresolved.

All of the isolated RNA was reverse transcribed with the High Capacity cDNA Reverse Transcription Kit, so expressed TCRB transcripts were sequenced. Naive, central memory and regulatory T cell samples underwent deep immunoSEQ sequencing, averaging roughly 3.5 million total reads per sample. Sorted cells were lysed in RLT buffer, and RNA was extracted using DNase-treated RNeasy Micro or Mini kits according to cell number. Each cell subset was processed on its own to prevent cross-contamination, while patient and healthy donor samples were processed together. The immunoSEQ multiplex PCR was used to amplify TCRB sequences from cDNA, generating 87-bp fragments that spanned the CDR3 region. Amplicons were sequenced on the Illumina HiSeq platform. From the authors' description of their analysis: PCR bias was computationally corrected using synthetic template baselines, reads within Hamming distance 2 were collapsed, and singletons that could not be merged were discarded. Reads were aligned against IMGT to assign V, D and J genes, CDR3 length and insertions or deletions at six rearrangement sites. Clonotype counts were normalized to sorted cell number within each subset before computing true diversity and Gini coefficients with the tcR R package. The overlap coefficient, calculated on TCRB nucleotide sequences, was used to measure repertoire sharing. Here the immuneACCESS table is served through TCRdb, limited to in-frame sequences with V and J called. Missing clones are a known gap in these copies; in checked studies unresolved V genes cover under half, and the rest lacks a known reason. From that table come the V and J calls and clone size; the DNA was used to work out D and trimming. The sample contains tens of thousands of clones, about 51% of them found a single time. The ten largest make up around 2.1% of the sample.

Turning to this clone: The specificity of this receptor is unknown. An end of the junction differs from the germline gene, which may be a read error.

From each donor, a single peripheral blood sample of about 116 mL on average was drawn into heparinised tubes. A BD FACSAria II was used to sort naive, central memory, regulatory and stem cell-like memory CD4+ T cells with a panel that included CD45RO, CCR7, CD25, CD127, CD95 and CD27. Purity was above 95% for every sorted population. PBMCs were isolated right away by Lymphoprep density gradient centrifugation and were stained directly, without culture. To minimize batch effects, samples were stained and sorted in pairs, one healthy donor with one patient per experiment. The CDR3 runs 15 residues from the cysteine to the phenylalanine. The retained sequence is limited to the CDR3, 45 bases, with the frame set at the first base. Per the germline V gene (reference sequence), GTSNPN is the CDR1 and SVGIG is the CDR2.

This sequence uses TRBV30 and TRBJ2-7; too little of a D gene remains to name it. This receptor was obtained from a young woman in good health. The material sequenced was Tregs from blood. Interpreted using the paper, the cell subset or site label stands for: regulatory CD4+ T cells. The DNA is as follows: TGTGCCTGGAGTCCAGTGGGTGTTAGCTCCTACGAGCAGTGCTTC. This translates into CAWSPVGVSSYEQCF.